A selection of T cell receptor beta chains follows, all from one sample in a study of tumor and adjacent non-tumor tissue in lung cancer. TCRdb itself ran the multiplex PCR reads through MiXCR, one entry per CDR3 protein. The table includes more than 85,000 distinct CDR3 sequences, 84% detected once. Sample: lung tumor tissue. All receptors derive from a man between 65 and 85 years old with non-small cell lung cancer. The CDR3 runs from the conserved cysteine through the conserved F or W. The order of the fields is clone size, J gene, V gene, D gene, CDR3 DNA, CDR3 protein. The D gene is left open where the match is weak. The size entry is marked missing in some rows and otherwise reads once, few, many or a size class.

. | TRBJ1-2 | TRBV10-3 | . | TGTGCCATTTGTTCCCTCTCACAGGGATCGTCCTATGGCTACACCTTC | CAICSLSQGSSYGYTF
. | TRBJ2-7 | TRBV29-1 | . | TGCAGCGCAGTACGGGGGACCTACGAGCAGTACTTC | CSAVRGTYEQYF
. | TRBJ1-1 | TRBV12-3/TRBV12-4 | . | TGTGCCAGCAGTAGCGGGGCAGGGATGAACACTGAAGCTATCTTT | CASSSGAGMNTEAIF
. | TRBJ1-1 | TRBV29-1 | . | TGCGGCGTTGTTATTCAGATGAACACTGAAGCTTTCTTT | CGVVIQMNTEAFF
. | TRBJ2-7 | TRBV23-1 | . | TGCGCCAGCAGTCACATGGACGGCTACGGCTACGAGCAGTACTTC | CASSHMDGYGYEQYF
few | TRBJ2-7 | TRBV11-1 | . | TGTGCCAGCAGCTTAAGTGTCTTGGGCGGGGAAGAACACGAGCAATACTTC | CASSLSVLGGEEHEQYF
. | TRBJ2-3 | TRBV12-3/TRBV12-4 | TRBD2 | TGTGCCAGCAGGACCCCGGGACTAGCGGGGAAGGCGCAGTATTTT | CASRTPGLAGKAQYF
. | TRBJ1-2 | TRBV12-3/TRBV12-4 | . | TGCGCCAACACCCTGGGTGGTGGCTACACCTTC | CANTLGGGYTF
. | TRBJ1-2 | TRBV7-9 | TRBD1 | TGTACCAGCAGCACACCGGACAGGGAGGGCTATGGCTACACCTTC | CTSSTPDREGYGYTF
. | TRBJ2-5 | TRBV11-3 | . | TGTGCCAGCAGCCTAGGGTTTAGTCTGGACAAGACCCAGTACTTC | CASSLGFSLDKTQYF
. | TRBJ2-1 | TRBV12-3/TRBV12-4 | TRBD2 | TGTACCAGCAGAAAAACTAGCGGGGGGGCCATTAGCTCATACAATGAGCAGTTCTTC | CTSRKTSGGAISSYNEQFF
. | TRBJ2-7 | TRBV6-6 | . | TGTGCTAGCAGTTGGGGCAGGACATCCTACGAGCAGTACTTC | CASSWGRTSYEQYF
. | TRBJ2-7 | TRBV6-5 | . | TGTGCCAGCAGTTACGTGAGGGGGACCTACGAACGGCACTTC | CASSYVRGTYERHF
. | TRBJ2-3 | TRBV5-1 | . | TGCGCCATCAGCCTAGGACTCGAGGCTTATTCAGATACACAGTATTTT | CAISLGLEAYSDTQYF
. | TRBJ1-6 | TRBV12-3/TRBV12-4 | . | TGTGCCAACAGTTTATGGGGGGCGCAATCTCCCTTCCACTTT | CANSLWGAQSPFHF
once | TRBJ1-1 | TRBV6-1 | . | TGTGCCAGCAGTCCCCGTCAGGGGACGAACATTGAAGCTTTCTTT | CASSPRQGTNIEAFF
. | TRBJ1-1 | TRBV7-9 | . | TGTGCCAGCAGGCCCCAATTAGGTGACACTGAAGCTTTCTTT | CASRPQLGDTEAFF
. | TRBJ1-6 | TRBV5-4 | . | TGTGCCAGCAGAACCCCGGACAGAACTTCATCCCTCCACTTT | CASRTPDRTSSLHF
. | TRBJ2-2 | TRBV29-1 | . | TGCAGCGCCAACCGGGGCATATACACCGAGGAGCTGTTTTTT | CSANRGIYTEELFF
. | TRBJ1-2 | TRBV29-1 | . | TGTAGCGTTCTCCAGACGGGAGCCCAGGACTACACCTTC | CSVLQTGAQDYTF
. | TRBJ2-3 | TRBV5-1 | . | TGCGCCAGCAGCCCCAGCACAGATACGCGGTATTTC | CASSPSTDTRYF
. | TRBJ1-4 | TRBV29-1 | TRBD1 | TGCAGGGTTGGACAGGGGATCGGTGAAAAACTGTTTTTT | CRVGQGIGEKLFF
. | TRBJ2-1 | TRBV7-3 | . | TGTGCCAGCAGCGAGTCAAACCATAATAAGCAGTTCTTC | CASSESNHNKQFF
. | TRBJ2-4 | TRBV6-2/TRBV6-3 | TRBD2 | TGTGCCAGCAGTGGGAGCGGGAGAAACATTCAGTACTTC | CASSGSGRNIQYF
. | TRBJ2-2 | TRBV11-2 | . | TGTGCCAGCATCTCCCTAGGATACACCGGGGAGCTGGTTTTT | CASISLGYTGELVF
. | TRBJ2-1 | TRBV10-2 | . | TGCGCCAGCAGGTCTCCGGGAACCTCTTCTCATGAGCAGTTCTTT | CASRSPGTSSHEQFF
. | TRBJ2-2 | TRBV11-2 | . | TGTGTCAGCAGCTTAGAGCCGAACACCGGGGAACTGTTTTTT | CVSSLEPNTGELFF
. | TRBJ1-1 | TRBV6-1 | . | TGTGTCAGCACCCAATGGGGACATGGTGGTTCTGAAGCTTTCTTT | CVSTQWGHGGSEAFF
. | TRBJ2-1 | TRBV20-1 | TRBD1 | TGCAGTGCAGAGCCGGGACAGAAATACGATGAGCAGTTCTTC | CSAEPGQKYDEQFF
. | TRBJ2-3 | TRBV11-2 | . | TGTGCCACCTGCTTCGGGGGGCTAGCACTAACAGATGCGCAGTATTTT | CATCFGGLALTDAQYF
. | TRBJ1-1 | TRBV11-3 | TRBD1 | TGTGCCAACAGCTTCCGGGACAGAATCCTGAACACTGAAGCTCTCTTT | CANSFRDRILNTEALF
. | TRBJ2-4 | TRBV6-1 | . | TGTGCCAGGAGCCGCCAGGAAAACATTCAGTATTTC | CARSRQENIQYF
. | TRBJ1-6 | TRBV11-2 | . | TGTGCAAGCTGTTCCCAAAACTCCTATAATTCACCCCTCCACTTT | CASCSQNSYNSPLHF
. | TRBJ1-6 | TRBV6-9 | . | TGTGCCAGCAGTTATGGTTCCTGGGAGGTTCCTTCTAATTCACCCGTCCACTTT | CASSYGSWEVPSNSPVHF
. | TRBJ1-4 | TRBV6-1 | TRBD1 | TGTGCCAGCAGTCATGTGACAGGGGGCTCAGGGAAAAAACTGTTTTTT | CASSHVTGGSGKKLFF
. | TRBJ1-6 | TRBV12-3/TRBV12-4 | TRBD1 | TGTGCCAGCGGTCCCGGGACAGGTAGTAACCCTTCACCCCTCCAGTTT | CASGPGTGSNPSPLQF
many | TRBJ2-3 | TRBV11-2 | . | TGTGCCAGCAGCTTAGATGTATACAGCTCCACAGATACGCAGTATTTT | CASSLDVYSSTDTQYF
. | TRBJ2-3 | TRBV6-6 | . | TGTGTCAGCAGTTGCCGGCAGGGCAGGGGAGATACGCAGTGTTTT | CVSSCRQGRGDTQCF
few | TRBJ2-1 | TRBV28 | . | TGTGCCAGCGAGGGGAGTCGGTTACATGAACAGTTCTTC | CASEGSRLHEQFF
. | TRBJ2-7 | TRBV29-1 | . | TGTCGCGTTGGTGACGGTTCCTACGAGCAGTACTTC | CRVGDGSYEQYF
once | TRBJ1-2 | TRBV29-1 | . | TGCAGGGTTCTCCAGAGGGGAGCATATGGCTACACCTTC | CRVLQRGAYGYTF